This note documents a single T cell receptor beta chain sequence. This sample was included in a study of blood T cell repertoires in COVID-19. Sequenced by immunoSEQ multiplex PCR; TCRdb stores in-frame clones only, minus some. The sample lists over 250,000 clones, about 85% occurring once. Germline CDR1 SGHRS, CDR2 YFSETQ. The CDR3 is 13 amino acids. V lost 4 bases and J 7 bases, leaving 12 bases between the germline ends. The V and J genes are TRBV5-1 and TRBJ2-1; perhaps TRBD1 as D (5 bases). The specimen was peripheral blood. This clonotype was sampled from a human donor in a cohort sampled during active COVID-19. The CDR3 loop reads CASSEQGLNEQFF. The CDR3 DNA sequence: TGCGCCAGCAGCGAGCAGGGTTTGAATGAGCAGTTCTTC.